This T cell receptor beta chain was documented in a study of blood T cell repertoires in COVID-19. Background on the study: Sites in the United States, Italy and Spain provided acute and convalescent COVID-19 samples. Sources were T cells, B-cell-depleted T cells, or PBMCs; the material itself was cDNA or gDNA.

As processed by the authors: Researchers report that nucleated cell counts were estimated from reference gene primer amplification. Sequencing was performed with immunoSEQ multiplex PCR; in TCRdb, only in-frame clones are kept and a portion is missing. V and J calls and clone size are given by that table; D and trimming were obtained from the DNA. This sample yields 250,000 to 300,000 clones, of which roughly 79% are seen a single time; less than 3% belongs to the top ten. This sequence originates from a woman aged 55-70 years with active or convalescent COVID-19. Sequencing input: peripheral blood.

The DNA for the CDR3 is TGTGCCAGCAGTCGACCGGGACTAGATACCGGGGAGCTGTTTTTT. Residues: CASSRPGLDTGELFF. The rearrangement uses TRBV6-6 and TRBJ2-2, with 8 bases that match TRBD2. The CDR3 loop spans 15 amino acids. Trimming took 5 bases from V and 5 from J; bases not matched to a gene: 7. Germline CDR1 MNHNY, CDR2 SVGAGI (reference sequence).